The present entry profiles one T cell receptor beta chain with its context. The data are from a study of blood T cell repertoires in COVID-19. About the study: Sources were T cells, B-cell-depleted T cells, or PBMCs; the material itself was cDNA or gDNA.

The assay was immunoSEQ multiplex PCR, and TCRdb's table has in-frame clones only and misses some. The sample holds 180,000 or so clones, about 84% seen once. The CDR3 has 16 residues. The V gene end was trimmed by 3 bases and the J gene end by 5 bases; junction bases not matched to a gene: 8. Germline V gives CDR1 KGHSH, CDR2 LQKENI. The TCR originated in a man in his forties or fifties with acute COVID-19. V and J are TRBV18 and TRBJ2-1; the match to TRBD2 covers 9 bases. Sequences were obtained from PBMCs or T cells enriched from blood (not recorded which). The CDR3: CASSPIRLAEHNEQFF. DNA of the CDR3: TGTGCCAGCTCACCGATAAGACTAGCGGAGCACAATGAGCAGTTCTTC.